The TCR beta chain under discussion was sequenced for a study of blood T cell repertoires in COVID-19. Study information: Samples of COVID-19 (acute and convalescent) were obtained from the United States, Italy and Spain. Sample material is recorded as cDNA or gDNA derived from T cells, B-cell-depleted T cells, or PBMCs.

Trimming removed 7 bases from V and 6 bases from J, with 15 bases in between. The CDR3 is 13 amino acids. Germline lookup yields CDR1 KGHSH and CDR2 LQKENI. Original methodology: Reference gene primer amplification yielded estimated nucleated cell counts. Assay: immunoSEQ multiplex PCR; the TCRdb copy retains only in-frame clones and omits some. V, J and clone size are taken as reported in that table, and D and trimming were inferred from the DNA itself. The sample lists more than 300,000 clones, over 80% seen once, with just under 6.5% in the top ten. Recruited during active infection, patients (from Seattle) were subsequently followed longitudinally.

The V and J genes are TRBV18 and TRBJ1-2; weak D call: TRBD1 (5 bases). This sequence was found in a woman between 45 and 60 years old with COVID-19, enrolled during active disease. Sequenced: peripheral blood. The CDR3 region has the DNA TGTGCCAGCTTATCCCAAAGGGGCGATGGCTACACCTTC. Translation: CASLSQRGDGYTF.